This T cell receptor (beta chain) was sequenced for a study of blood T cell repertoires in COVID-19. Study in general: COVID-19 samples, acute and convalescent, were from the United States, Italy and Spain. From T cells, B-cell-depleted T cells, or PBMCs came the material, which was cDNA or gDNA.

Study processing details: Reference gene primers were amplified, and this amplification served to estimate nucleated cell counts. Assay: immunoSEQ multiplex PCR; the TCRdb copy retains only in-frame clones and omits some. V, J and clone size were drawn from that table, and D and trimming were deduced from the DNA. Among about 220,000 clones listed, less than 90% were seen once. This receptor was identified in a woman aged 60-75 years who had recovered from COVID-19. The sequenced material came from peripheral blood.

CDR3 in amino acids: CATSDPGRASNEQFF. The CDR3 DNA reads as TGTGCCACCAGTGATCCGGGGAGGGCTAGTAATGAGCAGTTCTTC. This chain connects TRBV24-1 to TRBJ2-1, with 7 bases fitting TRBD2. This CDR3 has 15 residues. Germline values: CDR1 KGHDR, CDR2 SFDVKD. Trimming took 3 bases from V and 7 from J; bases not matched to a gene: 8.